These 31 T cell receptor beta chains originate from one sample sequenced in a study of cytotoxic CD8 clonotypes in ibrutinib-treated CLL (dated by TCRdb to the early 2020s). The intended sense of this specimen's time point label: progressive disease on ibrutinib. The method was the immunoSEQ multiplex PCR assay. TCRdb limited this immuneACCESS table to in-frame rearrangements with V and J called. A share of clones is missing; checked studies link under half to unresolved V genes, and the rest is unexplained. This sample has around 150,000 clones in its table, and roughly 90% of those were observed once. Approximately 2.9% of the sample is in the top ten clones. Sample: PBMCs, taken at disease progression, from a patient treated with ibrutinib. The receptors come from a human donor with chronic lymphocytic leukemia.

V and J are TRBV27 and TRBJ2-1; 13 bases agree with TRBD2. Per germline, CDR1 MNHEY and CDR2 SMNVEV (reference sequence). Trimming removed 6 bases from V and 4 bases from J; junction bases left unmatched: 6. This CDR3 region has 16 residues. CDR3 loop: CASSTGTSGTYNEQFF. The CDR3 DNA reads as TGTGCCAGCAGCACCGGGACTAGCGGGACGTACAATGAGCAGTTCTTC.

V is TRBV7-9 and J is TRBJ1-5, with D hard to call. Germline V gene lookup returns CDR1 SEHNR and CDR2 FQNEAQ (reference sequence). The V and J ends lost 6 bases and 4 bases respectively, with 10 bases between them. The CDR3 has 13 residues. The CDR3 spells CASSSDGNQPQHF. DNA for the CDR3: TGTGCCAGCAGTTCAGACGGGAATCAGCCCCAGCATTTT.

The CDR3 loop reads CASSLTWGLAFVDTQYF. CDR3 DNA: TGTGCCAGCAGCTTGACTTGGGGACTAGCGTTCGTGGATACGCAGTATTTT. The chain uses TRBV5-6 and TRBJ2-3; 10 nucleotides align to TRBD2. CDR1 and CDR2 from the germline V gene are SGHDT and YYEEEE. J was trimmed by 6 bases and V by 1 base; bases with no gene match: 11. There are 17 residues in the CDR3. Supplemented by reference TRBV5-6 and TRBJ2-3, the full variable domain reads DAGVTQSPTHLIKTRGQQVTLRCSPKSGHDTVSWYQQALGQGPQFIFQYYEEEERQRGNFPDRFSGHQFPNYSSELNVNALLLGDSALYLCASSLTWGLAFVDTQYFGPGTRLTVL.

The DNA for the CDR3 is TGTGCCTGGAGTGTATCAGGGGGCTATGGCTACACCTTC. It encodes CAWSVSGGYGYTF. The V call is TRBV30, the J call TRBJ1-2, with 7 bases aligning to TRBD1. Germline V lookup: CDR1 GTSNPN, CDR2 SVGIG (reference sequence). CDR3 length: 13 amino acids. V lost 0 bases to trimming and J lost 4 bases; unmatched junction nucleotides: 2.

The V gene is TRBV11-3, the J gene TRBJ2-3, with 8 bases identical to TRBD2. The J segment lost 5 bases and the V segment lost 5 bases, leaving 9 bases of the junction unmatched. CDR1 and CDR2 (germline): SGHNT, YENEEA. The CDR3 extends over 15 amino acids. The CDR3 DNA sequence: TGTGCCAGCAGCACGAGAGCGGGAGAAGTAGATACGCAGTATTTT. It is translated as CASSTRAGEVDTQYF.

This chain uses TRBV7-9 with TRBJ2-2; 10 bases are a match to TRBD1. CDR3 length: 19 amino acids. After removal of 4 bases from V and 8 bases from J, the junction contained 19 bases not matched to a gene. CDR1 and CDR2 (germline): SEHNR, FQNEAQ (reference sequence). The CDR3, as DNA: TGTGCCAGCAGCTCCCCCCAACGAACCGGGACAGGGGTTGGAGGGGAGCTGTTTTTT. Protein: CASSSPQRTGTGVGGELFF.

This chain links TRBV28 with TRBJ1-1; D is unclear. This CDR3 is 13 amino acids long. Germline V lookup: CDR1 MDHEN, CDR2 SYDVKM. V lost 2 bases, J lost 8 bases, and 12 bases lay in between. The CDR3 DNA sequence: TGTGCCAGCAGTTTACCGGCCAGGCACGAAGCTTTCTTT. Translated, it gives CASSLPARHEAFF.

The count of this clone is one. The gene calls are TRBV27 and TRBJ2-7, with 7 bases that match TRBD2. The germline V gene has CDR1 MNHEY and CDR2 SMNVEV (reference sequence). This CDR3 spans 15 amino acids. Unmatched junction bases numbered 9, after V lost 4 bases and J lost 3 bases. The CDR3 nucleotides read TGTGCCAGCAGTTCCCAAGCGGGATGGGACTACGAGCAGTACTTC. It translates to CASSSQAGWDYEQYF.

The J gene is TRBJ2-2, the V gene TRBV7-2; D tentatively fits TRBD1 or TRBD2 (5 bases each). V was shortened by 2 bases and J by 8 bases, with 21 bases between the two germline ends. Looked up from germline, CDR1 is SGHTA and CDR2 is FQGNSA. This CDR3 is built from 17 residues. CDR3 sequence (DNA): TGTGCCAGCAGCTTACCCTTTGCCGGGACGGCGACTGGGGAGCTGTTTTTT. Translated: CASSLPFAGTATGELFF.

This clone turned up a few times. The J gene is TRBJ2-5, the V gene TRBV11-3, with D possibly matching TRBD2 (6 bases). Germline loops: CDR1 SGHNT, CDR2 YENEEA. The CDR3 consists of 15 residues. Trimming removed 0 bases from V and 5 bases from J, with 13 bases in between. DNA of the CDR3: TGTGCCAGCAGCTTAGATTCTGGGCGGGATGAGACCCAGTACTTC. Translating it yields CASSLDSGRDETQYF.

The V gene is TRBV12-5, the J gene TRBJ2-5, with 7 bases aligning to TRBD1. CDR1 is LGHNT and CDR2 is FRNRAP in the germline V gene. This CDR3 region has 17 residues. The ends lost 3 bases at V and 4 bases at J; junction bases unmatched: 14. For the CDR3, the DNA is TGTGCTAGTGGTTTAGAAGACAGGGATAATTGGGGAGAGACCCAGTACTTC. Translation gives CASGLEDRDNWGETQYF.

The table lists this clone with a count of one. The CDR3 bases are TGTGCCACCAGGGCAGGAAGGCGGACTGCCGAAGTCAACGAGCAGTACTTC. This sequence encodes CATRAGRRTAEVNEQYF. This chain joins TRBV15 and TRBJ2-7, with D tentatively TRBD2 (5 bases). The CDR3 loop spans 17 amino acids. The germline V gene encodes CDR1 LNHNV and CDR2 YYDKDF (reference sequence). V lost 6 bases and J 5 bases, leaving 26 bases between the germline ends. Looking up the rest from reference TRBV15 and TRBJ2-7 gives the full variable domain: DAMVIQNPRYQVTQFGKPVTLSCSQTLNHNVMYWYQQKSSQAPKLLFHYYDKDFNNEADTPDNFQSRRPNTSFCFLDIRSPGLGDTAMYLCATRAGRRTAEVNEQYFGPGTRLTVT.

The rearrangement joins TRBV28 to TRBJ1-1; D not resolved. The V gene lost 1 base and the J gene lost 1 base, with 4 bases spanning the gap. Germline CDR1 and CDR2: MDHEN and SYDVKM. The CDR3 runs 13 residues. CDR3 region: CASSLLQNTEAFF. The CDR3 region has the DNA TGTGCCAGCAGTTTATTACAGAACACTGAAGCTTTCTTT.

This clone appeared once. This rearrangement joins TRBV14 to TRBJ2-7, with 14 bases that match TRBD2. The CDR3 loop spans 20 amino acids. V was clipped by 2 bases and J by 2 bases; unmatched bases: 14. CDR1 and CDR2 from the germline V gene are SGHDN and FVKESK. The CDR3 bases are TGTGCCAGCAGCCAATCCTTTAGGACTAGCGGGAGGTCAAGAGCCTACGAGCAGTACTTC. Its translation: CASSQSFRTSGRSRAYEQYF. Full variable domain (rest looked up from reference TRBV14 and TRBJ2-7): EAGVTQFPSHSVIEKGQTVTLRCDPISGHDNLYWYRRVMGKEIKFLLHFVKESKQDESGMPNNRFLAERTGGTYSTLKVQPAELEDSGVYFCASSQSFRTSGRSRAYEQYFGPGTRLTVT.

In this sample, this clone turned up once. The CDR3 protein is CASSVRRDPIYNEQFF. The CDR3 bases are TGTGCCAGCAGTGTACGCCGGGACCCGATTTACAATGAGCAGTTCTTC. V gene TRBV9 combines with J gene TRBJ2-1; D could derive from TRBD1 or TRBD2 (5 bases each). The CDR3 covers 16 residues. The V end lost 5 bases, the J end lost 4 bases, and 19 bases lay between the germline ends. CDR1 and CDR2 (germline): SGDLS, YYNGEE.

The V call is TRBV25-1, the J call TRBJ2-1; 9 bases map to TRBD1. Germline V CDR1 and CDR2: MGHDK, SYGVNS. The CDR3 has 16 amino acids. After removal of 6 bases from V and 5 bases from J, the junction contained 11 bases not matched to a gene. CDR3 nucleotide sequence: TGTGCCAGCAGGGACAGGGGCCAATATGCCCACAATGAGCAGTTCTTC. Protein product: CASRDRGQYAHNEQFF.

The V call is TRBV28, the J call TRBJ1-3, with D possibly being TRBD1 (5 bases). The CDR3 is made up of 15 amino acids. Trimming left V 6 bases short and J 6 bases short, with 18 bases between. Germline V gene data show CDR1 as MDHEN and CDR2 as SYDVKM. The CDR3 protein is CASRMIKTAVNTIYF. The DNA of the CDR3 is TGTGCCAGCAGAATGATCAAGACAGCCGTAAACACCATATATTTT.

This clone has a single count. The rearrangement uses TRBV19 and TRBJ1-1; maybe TRBD1 (5 bases). The CDR3 is made up of 15 amino acids. Germline V CDR1 and CDR2: LNHDA, SQIVND (reference sequence). V lost 5 bases to trimming and J lost 4 bases, with 17 bases between them. CDR3 region: CASSLTPWGGTEAFF. CDR3 DNA: TGTGCCAGTAGTCTCACTCCCTGGGGGGGCACTGAAGCTTTCTTT.

This chain joins TRBV29-1 and TRBJ2-5; D not certain. The germline gives CDR1 SQVTM, CDR2 ANQGSEA. This CDR3 contains 13 residues. V was clipped by 0 bases and J by 7 bases, with 12 bases between them. CDR3 nucleotide sequence: TGCAGCGTTGAAGAAGAAGGTTCTTGGACCCAGTACTTC. It specifies CSVEEEGSWTQYF.

CDR3 nucleotide sequence: TGCGCCAGCAGCCAAGGCCCGACAGATACGCAGTATTTT. This gives the protein CASSQGPTDTQYF. The gene calls are TRBV4-1 and TRBJ2-3; D remains ambiguous. This CDR3 region has 13 residues. Germline values: CDR1 MGHRA, CDR2 YSYEKL. Trimming left V 1 base short and J 3 bases short, with 5 bases between.

V and J are TRBV5-1 and TRBJ2-3; no firm D call. The CDR3 covers 15 residues. Germline V gene lookup returns CDR1 SGHRS and CDR2 YFSETQ. Trimming shortened V by 0 bases and J by 0 bases, and 8 bases separated the two germline ends. CDR3 in amino acids: CASSLAARSTDTQYF. In DNA form, the CDR3 reads TGCGCCAGCAGCTTGGCGGCTAGAAGCACAGATACGCAGTATTTT.

V gene TRBV7-8 combines with J gene TRBJ2-3, with a weak D call TRBD2 (6 bases). The CDR3 is 16 residues long. Germline values: CDR1 SGHVS, CDR2 FQNEAQ. Trimming took 4 bases from V and 0 from J, leaving 14 bases between them. Written as DNA, the CDR3 is TGTGCCAGCAGCTCGACGCTAGCGCTCAGCACAGATACGCAGTATTTT. Protein: CASSSTLALSTDTQYF.

This chain uses TRBV5-1 with TRBJ2-3, with TRBD2 matching over 11 bases. This CDR3 is 19 amino acids long. Looked up from germline, CDR1 is SGHRS and CDR2 is YFSETQ. Trimming at V came to 10 bases and at J to 5 bases, leaving 24 bases not matched to a gene. The CDR3 here is CASRAGWTSGPTGRDTQYF. The CDR3 region has the DNA TGCGCCTCCCGGGCGGGGTGGACTAGCGGGCCCACAGGGAGAGATACGCAGTATTTT. Complete variable domain (other parts from reference TRBV5-1 and TRBJ2-3): KAGVTQTPRYLIKTRGQQVTLSCSPISGHRSVSWYQQTPGQGLQFLFEYFSETQRNKGNFPGRFSGRQFSNSRSEMNVSTLELGDSALYLCASRAGWTSGPTGRDTQYFGPGTRLTVL.

The rearrangement uses TRBV29-1 and TRBJ1-4; 9 bases fit TRBD1. Trimming removed 2 bases from V and 8 bases from J; junction bases left unmatched: 15. The CDR3 loop spans 17 amino acids. Germline V gene data show CDR1 as SQVTM and CDR2 as ANQGSEA. CDR3: CSVEWDREGQSEEKLFF. Written as DNA, the CDR3 is TGCAGCGTTGAATGGGACAGGGAAGGACAATCGGAGGAAAAACTGTTTTTT.

This clone was found a few times. The chain is built from TRBV2 and TRBJ2-2; D might be TRBD1 (6 bases). V lost 11 bases to trimming and J lost 4 bases, with 20 bases between them. Germline lookup yields CDR1 SNHLY and CDR2 FYNNEI. CDR3 length: 15 amino acids. CDR3: CASRHREPGTGELFF. The CDR3 DNA sequence: TGTGCCTCACGACACAGGGAGCCGGGCACCGGGGAGCTGTTTTTT.

This clone has a single count. The chain carries TRBV18 and TRBJ2-7; D unclear. Looked up from germline, CDR1 is KGHSH and CDR2 is LQKENI. The CDR3 is 14 residues long. V shed 5 bases and J shed 2 bases, with 13 bases lying between them. The CDR3: CASSKQTTAYEQYF. The CDR3 coding sequence is TGTGCCAGCTCAAAACAAACCACGGCCTACGAGCAGTACTTC.

This clone was seen once. CDR3 amino acids: CASSDSSGANVLTF. CDR3 nucleotides: TGTGCCAGCAGTGACAGCTCTGGGGCCAACGTCCTGACTTTC. J is TRBJ2-6 and V is TRBV25-1; D unresolved. The germline V gene has CDR1 MGHDK and CDR2 SYGVNS. This CDR3 spans 14 amino acids. Between the trimmed V and J ends, which lost 3 bases and 0 bases, there was a span of 3 bases.

The count of this clone is one. The genes are TRBV19 and TRBJ1-5; unclear D gene. V lost 9 bases, J lost 0 bases, and 15 bases lay in between. In germline, CDR1 is LNHDA, CDR2 SQIVND (reference sequence). The CDR3 sequence is 15 residues long. The CDR3 coding sequence is TGTGCCAGCAGAGAGATTTTATATAGCAATCAGCCCCAGCATTTT. It specifies CASREILYSNQPQHF.

The genes are TRBV18 and TRBJ2-3, with D uncertain. The germline V and J ends were trimmed by 3 bases and 6 bases, with 13 bases remaining between them. CDR1 is KGHSH and CDR2 is LQKENI in the germline V gene. The CDR3 consists of 14 residues. The CDR3, as DNA: TGTGCCAGCTCACCTCCCTTAAATGTGGATACGCAGTATTTT. Amino acids: CASSPPLNVDTQYF.

The chain uses TRBV4-3 and TRBJ2-1; D gene ambiguous. CDR3 length equals 13 residues. Trimming left V 0 bases short and J 9 bases short, with 9 bases between. The germline V gene has CDR1 LGHNA and CDR2 YSLEER. As DNA, the CDR3 is TGCGCCAGCAGCCAAGATGGTCGAGCTGAGCAGTTCTTC. It codes for CASSQDGRAEQFF.

The rearrangement joins TRBV25-1 to TRBJ1-2, with TRBD1 matching over 9 bases. Trimming removed 1 base from V and 4 bases from J; junction bases left unmatched: 4. This CDR3 contains 15 residues. Germline lookup yields CDR1 MGHDK and CDR2 SYGVNS. This CDR3 reads CASSEWTGDSYGYTF. Here the CDR3 DNA reads TGTGCCAGCAGTGAATGGACAGGGGACTCCTATGGCTACACCTTC.